These 24 T cell receptor beta chains share one sample of origin, sequenced in a study of OX40 agonist ivuxolimab in advanced cancers. The method was immunoSEQ multiplex PCR; TCRdb's version includes in-frame clones alone and lacks a portion of them. The table lists tens of thousands of clones, nearly 95% of them singletons. The material sequenced was CD4+ or CD8+ T cells sorted from blood, taken in a trial of the OX40 agonist ivuxolimab. Every receptor here comes from an adult with an advanced solid tumor such as melanoma, head and neck, liver or kidney cancer.

The rearrangement joins TRBV25-1 to TRBJ2-2, with a possible D match to TRBD1 (5 bases). This CDR3 is 14 amino acids long. Germline V lookup: CDR1 MGHDK, CDR2 SYGVNS. Deletions cut 4 bases from V and 2 bases from J, with 8 bases between. The CDR3 loop is CASSVQGNTGELFF. CDR3 coding DNA: TGTGCCAGCAGTGTTCAGGGTAACACCGGGGAGCTGTTTTTT.

The CDR3 bases are TGCGCCAGCAGTCAGGACGGACTTGCTAACTATGGCTACACCTTC. This translates into CASSQDGLANYGYTF. The chain carries TRBV4-1 and TRBJ1-2; no clear D. The CDR3 has 15 residues. V lost 6 bases to trimming and J lost 0 bases, with 14 bases between them. CDR1 MGHRA and CDR2 YSYEKL come from the germline V gene.

The CDR3 sequence is CASSAIGRTDTQYF. The CDR3 DNA reads as TGTGCCAGCAGTGCCATTGGGCGCACAGATACGCAGTATTTT. The chain carries TRBV6-5 and TRBJ2-3; D is ambiguous. Trimming took 5 bases from V and 1 from J, leaving 10 bases between them. This CDR3 region has 14 residues. The V gene's germline CDR1 is MNHEY and CDR2 SVGAGI.

V gene TRBV27 combines with J gene TRBJ2-1; D is uncertain. Germline assignment: CDR1 MNHEY and CDR2 SMNVEV (reference sequence). Trimming removed 6 bases from V and 0 bases from J, with 12 bases in between. This CDR3 is 15 amino acids long. For the CDR3, the DNA is TGTGCCAGCAGCTCCCTTAAGGGCTCCTACAATGAGCAGTTCTTC. This sequence encodes CASSSLKGSYNEQFF.

This chain joins TRBV2 and TRBJ1-2, with TRBD1 matching 11 bases. V dropped 2 bases and J dropped 0; count of bases not matched to a gene: 5. The CDR3 has 17 residues. From germline, CDR1 is SNHLY and CDR2 FYNNEI. Written as DNA, the CDR3 is TGTGCCAGCAGTGAATGGACAGGGGGCAGAACTAACTATGGCTACACCTTC. It translates to CASSEWTGGRTNYGYTF.

The genes are TRBV4-1 and TRBJ2-1, with D perhaps matching TRBD1 or TRBD2 (5 bases each). The CDR3 runs to 17 residues. Per germline, CDR1 MGHRA and CDR2 YSYEKL. Trimming removed 3 bases from V and 9 bases from J, with 24 bases in between. The CDR3 bases are TGCGCCAGCAGCCAGTTACGAGGGGACGGGCCTACAGGTGAGCAGTTCTTC. It specifies CASSQLRGDGPTGEQFF.

V and J are TRBV19 and TRBJ1-5; 7 positions agree with TRBD1. Germline V gene sequence: CDR1 LNHDA, CDR2 SQIVND (reference sequence). The V gene end was trimmed by 3 bases and the J gene end by 1 base; junction bases not matched to a gene: 9. The CDR3 runs 17 residues. The DNA of the CDR3 is TGTGCCAGTAGTATCACTTCAGGGGGGGGAAGCAATCAGCCCCAGCATTTT. This encodes CASSITSGGGSNQPQHF.

The V and J genes are TRBV7-9 and TRBJ2-1; D is unresolved. In germline, CDR1 is SEHNR, CDR2 FQNEAQ (reference sequence). This CDR3 region has 17 residues. Trimming shortened V by 2 bases and J by 1 base, and 15 bases separated the two germline ends. CDR3 DNA sequence: TGTGCCAGCAGCTTAAGCCACATTACGGATTCCTACAATGAGCAGTTCTTC. Amino acids: CASSLSHITDSYNEQFF. Variable domain in full (rest from reference TRBV7-9 and TRBJ2-1): DTGVSQNPRHKITKRGQNVTFRCDPISEHNRLYWYRQTLGQGPEFLTYFQNEAQLEKSRLLSDRFSAERPKGSFSTLEIQRTEQGDSAMYLCASSLSHITDSYNEQFFGPGTRLTVL.

The chain employs TRBV5-1 and TRBJ1-5; D unclear. The CDR3 extends over 13 amino acids. The V end lost 0 bases, the J end lost 5 bases, and 6 bases lay between the germline ends. Germline CDR1 and CDR2: SGHRS and YFSETQ. For the CDR3, the DNA is TGCGCCAGCAGCTTGGACGGTTATCAGCCCCAGCATTTT. It codes for CASSLDGYQPQHF.

The chain employs TRBV11-2 and TRBJ1-1; TRBD1 matches at 9 bases. The germline V gene has CDR1 SGHAT and CDR2 FQNNGV. This CDR3 contains 14 residues. V was pared by 1 base and J by 6 bases, with 3 bases of the junction left unmatched. The CDR3 protein is CASSLGTGGAEAFF. In DNA form, the CDR3 reads TGTGCCAGCAGCTTAGGAACAGGGGGCGCTGAAGCTTTCTTT.

The chain carries TRBV5-4 and TRBJ1-2; the D is unclear. Germline loops: CDR1 SGHNT, CDR2 YYREEE (reference sequence). V shed 1 base and J shed 1 base, with 5 bases lying between them. The CDR3 runs to 13 residues. The CDR3, as DNA: TGTGCCAGCAGCTTGATCGATAACTATGGCTACACCTTC. It yields the protein CASSLIDNYGYTF.

This chain connects TRBV7-3 to TRBJ1-1, with D perhaps TRBD1 (5 bases). The germline V gene encodes CDR1 SGHTA and CDR2 FQGTGA. The length of the CDR3 is 13 residues. The germline V and J ends were trimmed by 2 bases and 4 bases, with 8 bases remaining between them. Here the CDR3 reads CASSLGGATEAFF. DNA for the CDR3: TGTGCCAGCAGCTTAGGGGGTGCCACTGAAGCTTTCTTT.

The V gene is TRBV25-1, the J gene TRBJ2-2; D is ambiguous. The germline V gene has CDR1 MGHDK and CDR2 SYGVNS. The ends were cut back, 3 bases at V and 3 bases at J, with 11 bases in the middle. The CDR3 has 15 amino acids. Here the CDR3 reads CASSDRTVYTGELFF. The DNA for the CDR3 is TGTGCCAGCAGTGACAGGACCGTTTACACCGGGGAGCTGTTTTTT.

V usage is TRBV5-1 and J usage is TRBJ2-7; 9 bases are shared with TRBD1. CDR3 length equals 15 residues. Germline CDR1 and CDR2: SGHRS and YFSETQ. V dropped 0 bases and J dropped 3; count of bases not matched to a gene: 4. CDR3 region: CASSLGGQGIYEQYF. The CDR3 DNA reads as TGCGCCAGCAGCTTGGGGGGACAGGGAATCTACGAGCAGTACTTC.

With regard to this clone: This CDR3 is also generated by other DNA sequences in the sample. This chain links TRBV13 with TRBJ1-2; TRBD1 might be the D (5 bases). Germline CDR1 is PRHDT and CDR2 is FYEKMQ (reference sequence). This CDR3 contains 12 residues. Trimming took off 0 bases at V and 8 bases at J, with 7 bases between the two ends. Here the CDR3 reads CASSLGRGGYTF. The CDR3 DNA reads TGTGCCAGCAGCTTAGGCCGGGGGGGCTACACCTTC.

The chain recombines TRBV9 with TRBJ1-4; the match to TRBD1 covers 7 bases. The germline CDR1 and CDR2 sequences are SGDLS and YYNGEE. V lost 1 base, J lost 0 bases, and 0 bases stayed unmatched. The CDR3 is made up of 15 amino acids. As DNA, the CDR3 is TGTGCCAGCAGCGTACAGGGGGCAACTAATGAAAAACTGTTTTTT. This codes for CASSVQGATNEKLFF. Filled out from reference TRBV9 and TRBJ1-4, the complete variable domain reads DSGVTQTPKHLITATGQRVTLRCSPRSGDLSVYWYQQSLDQGLQFLIQYYNGEERAKGNILERFSAQQFPDLHSELNLSSLELGDSALYFCASSVQGATNEKLFFGSGTQLSVL.

The genes are TRBV4-3 and TRBJ2-1; no clear D gene. With 4 bases removed from V and 2 bases from J, the gap between germline ends came to 6 bases. The CDR3 sequence is 13 residues long. In germline, CDR1 is LGHNA, CDR2 YSLEER. The CDR3 sequence is CASSPSPYNEQFF. In nucleotides, the CDR3 is TGCGCCAGCAGCCCTTCCCCCTACAATGAGCAGTTCTTC.

This chain uses TRBV9 with TRBJ1-5; D is perhaps TRBD1 (6 bases). This CDR3 contains 14 residues. The germline CDR1 and CDR2 sequences are SGDLS and YYNGEE. Trimming took off 1 base at V and 6 bases at J, with 11 bases between the two ends. The CDR3 sequence: CASSVSGAGQPQHF. CDR3 in DNA: TGTGCCAGCAGCGTATCAGGGGCCGGTCAGCCCCAGCATTTT.

The rearrangement links TRBV7-9 to TRBJ2-3; D call uncertain. Germline CDR1 and CDR2: SEHNR and FQNEAQ (reference sequence). The CDR3 is made up of 14 amino acids. V lost 0 bases and J 5 bases, leaving 9 bases between the germline ends. Written as DNA, the CDR3 is TGTGCCAGCAGCTTAGCCACGGACCGAGATACGCAGTATTTT. It translates to CASSLATDRDTQYF.

This clone was detected once. The chain joins TRBV7-2 to TRBJ1-6; 9 nucleotides line up with TRBD1. After removal of 7 bases from V and 8 bases from J, the junction contained 12 bases not matched to a gene. Germline V lookup: CDR1 SGHTA, CDR2 FQGNSA. This CDR3 is 16 amino acids long. The CDR3 here is CASTDTGDRADSPLHF. In nucleotides, the CDR3 is TGTGCCAGCACCGACACGGGGGACAGGGCGGATTCACCCCTCCACTTT.

This clone has more than one count but fewer than ten. The chain joins TRBV9 to TRBJ2-1; possibly TRBD1 for D (5 bases). The CDR3 is made up of 14 amino acids. V lost 3 bases and J lost 3, with 10 bases in between. CDR1 SGDLS and CDR2 YYNGEE come from the germline V gene. The CDR3 is CASSAPDNYNEQFF. The CDR3 bases are TGTGCCAGCAGCGCCCCGGACAACTACAATGAGCAGTTCTTC.

The chain has TRBV9 and TRBJ2-5; 9 positions match TRBD2. The CDR3 is 15 amino acids. V shed 0 bases and J 4 bases; nucleotides not matched to a gene: 4. Looked up from germline, CDR1 is SGDLS and CDR2 is YYNGEE. CDR3 loop: CASSVGVSGGETQYF. In DNA form, the CDR3 reads TGTGCCAGCAGCGTAGGGGTTAGCGGGGGAGAGACCCAGTACTTC.

This clone occurred once. The CDR3 region has the DNA TGTGCTAGTGGTTGGACAGAAACAGGGTTTGCTTTCTTT. Translated, it gives CASGWTETGFAFF. The chain uses TRBV12-5 and TRBJ1-1; maybe TRBD1 (6 bases). The CDR3 sequence is 13 residues long. V was shortened by 4 bases and J by 11 bases, with 17 bases between the two germline ends. Germline V gene lookup returns CDR1 LGHNT and CDR2 FRNRAP.

This clone has only a few counts. This chain uses TRBV5-1 with TRBJ2-1, with D unclear. The V gene lost 4 bases and the J gene lost 9 bases, with 14 bases spanning the gap. Germline CDR1 is SGHRS and CDR2 is YFSETQ. The length of the CDR3 is 13 residues. CDR3 region: CASSLLGKAEQFF. The CDR3, as DNA: TGCGCCAGCAGCCTGCTAGGTAAGGCTGAGCAGTTCTTC.